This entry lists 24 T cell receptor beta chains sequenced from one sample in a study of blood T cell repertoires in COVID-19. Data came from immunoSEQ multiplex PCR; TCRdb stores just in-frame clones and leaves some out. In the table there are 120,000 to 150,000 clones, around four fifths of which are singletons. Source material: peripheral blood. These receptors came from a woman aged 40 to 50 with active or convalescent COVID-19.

This CDR3 is CSVGVLGGDSGNTIYF. The CDR3 DNA sequence: TGCAGCGTTGGGGTCCTGGGGGGGGACTCTGGAAACACCATATATTTT. The chain employs TRBV29-1 and TRBJ1-3; maybe TRBD1 (5 bases). CDR3 size: 16 residues. Germline V gives CDR1 SQVTM, CDR2 ANQGSEA. Trimming removed 4 bases from V and 0 bases from J, with 16 bases in between.

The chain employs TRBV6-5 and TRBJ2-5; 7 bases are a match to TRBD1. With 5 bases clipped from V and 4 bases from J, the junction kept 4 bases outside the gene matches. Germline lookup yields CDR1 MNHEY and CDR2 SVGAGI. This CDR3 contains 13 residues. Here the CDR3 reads CASSTTGRETQYF. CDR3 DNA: TGTGCCAGCAGTACGACAGGGAGAGAGACCCAGTACTTC.

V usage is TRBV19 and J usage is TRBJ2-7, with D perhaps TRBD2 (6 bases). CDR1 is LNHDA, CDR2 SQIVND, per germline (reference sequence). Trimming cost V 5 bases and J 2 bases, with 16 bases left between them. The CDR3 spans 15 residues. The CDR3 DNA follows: TGTGCCAGTAGTGCGGACGGGACTCCCCCCTACGAGCAGTACTTC. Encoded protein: CASSADGTPPYEQYF.

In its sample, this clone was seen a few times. The CDR3 reads CASSPPTGTYGYTF. The CDR3 DNA reads as TGCGCCAGCAGTCCTCCGACAGGGACTTATGGCTACACCTTC. The V gene is TRBV10-2, the J gene TRBJ1-2, with 7 nucleotides matching TRBD1. V dropped 5 bases and J dropped 5; count of bases not matched to a gene: 8. This CDR3 is built from 14 residues. Germline V gene data show CDR1 as WSHSY and CDR2 as SAAADI.

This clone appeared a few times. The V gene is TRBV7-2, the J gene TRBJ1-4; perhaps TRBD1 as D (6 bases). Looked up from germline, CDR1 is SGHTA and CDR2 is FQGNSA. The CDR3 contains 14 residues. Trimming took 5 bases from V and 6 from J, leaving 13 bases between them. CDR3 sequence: CASSPDKGDEKLFF. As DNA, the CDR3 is TGTGCCAGCAGCCCGGACAAGGGGGATGAAAAACTGTTTTTT.

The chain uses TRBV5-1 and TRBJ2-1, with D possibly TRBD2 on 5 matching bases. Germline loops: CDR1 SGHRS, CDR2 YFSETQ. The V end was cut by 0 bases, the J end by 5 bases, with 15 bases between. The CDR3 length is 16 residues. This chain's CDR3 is CASSLGSVGDNNEQFF. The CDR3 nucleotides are TGCGCCAGCAGCTTGGGATCGGTCGGGGATAACAATGAGCAGTTCTTC.

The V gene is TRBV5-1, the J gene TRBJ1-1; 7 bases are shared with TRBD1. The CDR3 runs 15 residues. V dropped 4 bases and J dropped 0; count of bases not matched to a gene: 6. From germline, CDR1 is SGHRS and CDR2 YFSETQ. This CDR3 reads CASSRSTGMNTEAFF. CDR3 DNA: TGCGCCAGCAGCCGCTCGACAGGGATGAACACTGAAGCTTTCTTT.

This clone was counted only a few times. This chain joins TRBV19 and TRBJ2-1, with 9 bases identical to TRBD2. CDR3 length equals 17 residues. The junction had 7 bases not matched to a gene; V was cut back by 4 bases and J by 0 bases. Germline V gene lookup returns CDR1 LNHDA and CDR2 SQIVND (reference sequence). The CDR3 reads CASSTVSGRHSYNEQFF. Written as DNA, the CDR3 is TGTGCCAGTAGTACCGTAAGCGGGAGGCACTCCTACAATGAGCAGTTCTTC.

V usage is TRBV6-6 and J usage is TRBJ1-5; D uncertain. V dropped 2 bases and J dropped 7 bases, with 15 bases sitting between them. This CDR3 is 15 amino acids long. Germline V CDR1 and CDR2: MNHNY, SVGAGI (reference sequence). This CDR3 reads CASSYPEGGNQPQHF. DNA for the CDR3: TGTGCCAGCAGTTACCCGGAGGGAGGGAACCAGCCCCAGCATTTT.

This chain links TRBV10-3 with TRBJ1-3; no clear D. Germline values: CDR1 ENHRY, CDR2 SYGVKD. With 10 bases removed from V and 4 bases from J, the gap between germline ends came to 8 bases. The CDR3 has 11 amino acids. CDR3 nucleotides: TGTGCCAGCGGGCACGGAAACACCATATATTTT. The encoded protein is CASGHGNTIYF.

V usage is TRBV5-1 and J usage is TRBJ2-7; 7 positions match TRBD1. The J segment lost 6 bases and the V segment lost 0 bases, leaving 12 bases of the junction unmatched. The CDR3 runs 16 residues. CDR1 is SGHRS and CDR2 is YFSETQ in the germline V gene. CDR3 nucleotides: TGCGCCAGCAGCTTGGGGGGGACAGTAGCCTCGGGCGAGCAGTACTTC. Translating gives CASSLGGTVASGEQYF. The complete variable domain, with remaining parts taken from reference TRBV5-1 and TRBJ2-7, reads KAGVTQTPRYLIKTRGQQVTLSCSPISGHRSVSWYQQTPGQGLQFLFEYFSETQRNKGNFPGRFSGRQFSNSRSEMNVSTLELGDSALYLCASSLGGTVASGEQYFGPGTRLTVT.

The CDR3 spells CASSLGTGVLFF. Written as DNA, the CDR3 is TGTGCCAGCAGCTTAGGGACAGGGGTTCTGTTTTTT. The J gene is TRBJ1-4, the V gene TRBV7-2; 9 nucleotides agree with TRBD1. The CDR3 contains 12 residues. V lost 1 base and J lost 14; bases outside the gene matches: 2. Germline V lookup: CDR1 SGHTA, CDR2 FQGNSA.

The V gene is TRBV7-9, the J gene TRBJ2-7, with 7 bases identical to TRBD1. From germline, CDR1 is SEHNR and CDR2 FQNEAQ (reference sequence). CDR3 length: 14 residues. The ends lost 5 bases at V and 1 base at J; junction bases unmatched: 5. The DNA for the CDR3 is TGTGCCAGCAGCCCCCGACAGGGATCCTACGAGCAGTACTTC. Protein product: CASSPRQGSYEQYF.

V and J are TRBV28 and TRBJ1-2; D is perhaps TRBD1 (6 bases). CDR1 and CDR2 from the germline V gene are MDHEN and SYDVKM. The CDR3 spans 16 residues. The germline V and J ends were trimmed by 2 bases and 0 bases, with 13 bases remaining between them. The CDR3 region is CASSLRGTQTNYGYTF. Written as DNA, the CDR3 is TGTGCCAGCAGTTTAAGAGGGACACAAACTAACTATGGCTACACCTTC.

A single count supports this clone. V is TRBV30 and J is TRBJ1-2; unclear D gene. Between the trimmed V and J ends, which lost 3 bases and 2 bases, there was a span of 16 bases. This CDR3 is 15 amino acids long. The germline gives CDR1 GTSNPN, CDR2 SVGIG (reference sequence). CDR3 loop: CAWRIRRTGNYGYTF. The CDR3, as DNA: TGTGCCTGGAGAATACGAAGGACGGGGAACTATGGCTACACCTTC.

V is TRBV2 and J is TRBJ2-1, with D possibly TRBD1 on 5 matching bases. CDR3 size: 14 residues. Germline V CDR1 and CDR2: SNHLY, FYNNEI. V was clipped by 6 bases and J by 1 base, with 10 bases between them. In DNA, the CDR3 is TGTGCCAGCAGGACCCCAGGGTCCTACAATGAGCAGTTCTTC. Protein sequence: CASRTPGSYNEQFF.

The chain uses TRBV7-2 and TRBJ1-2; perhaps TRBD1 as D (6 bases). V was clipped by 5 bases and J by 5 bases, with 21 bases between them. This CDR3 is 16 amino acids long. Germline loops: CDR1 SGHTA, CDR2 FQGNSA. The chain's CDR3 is CASSPTWGGRGYGYTF. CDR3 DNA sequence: TGTGCCAGCAGCCCGACCTGGGGGGGGCGAGGGTATGGCTACACCTTC.

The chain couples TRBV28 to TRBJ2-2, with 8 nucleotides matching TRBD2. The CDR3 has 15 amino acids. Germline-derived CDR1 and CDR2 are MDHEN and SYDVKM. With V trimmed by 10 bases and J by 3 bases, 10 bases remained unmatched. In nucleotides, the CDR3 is TGTGCCACCAGGGAAGCGGGAGTCGACACCGGGGAGCTGTTTTTT. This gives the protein CATREAGVDTGELFF.

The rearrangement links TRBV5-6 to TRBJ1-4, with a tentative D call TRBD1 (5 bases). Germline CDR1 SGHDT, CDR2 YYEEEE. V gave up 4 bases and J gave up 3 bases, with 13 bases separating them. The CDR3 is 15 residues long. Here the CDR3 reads CASSQGREPNEKLFF. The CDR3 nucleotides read TGTGCCAGCAGCCAGGGCAGGGAACCTAATGAAAAACTGTTTTTT.

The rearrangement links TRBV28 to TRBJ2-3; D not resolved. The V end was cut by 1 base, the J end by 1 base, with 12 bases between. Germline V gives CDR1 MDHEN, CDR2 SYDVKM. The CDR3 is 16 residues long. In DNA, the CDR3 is TGTGCCAGCAGTTTATCGCTAGACCTGGGCACAGATACGCAGTATTTT. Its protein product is CASSLSLDLGTDTQYF.

In nucleotides, the CDR3 is TGTGCCAGCAGAAAGAAGGGACAGGGGGCGCGGGAGCAGTACTTC. Translated, it gives CASRKKGQGAREQYF. The chain combines TRBV28 with TRBJ2-7; 12 bases line up with TRBD1. The CDR3 is made up of 15 amino acids. Germline assignment: CDR1 MDHEN and CDR2 SYDVKM. Losses at the gene ends were 6 bases for V and 7 bases for J; bases not matched to a gene: 10.

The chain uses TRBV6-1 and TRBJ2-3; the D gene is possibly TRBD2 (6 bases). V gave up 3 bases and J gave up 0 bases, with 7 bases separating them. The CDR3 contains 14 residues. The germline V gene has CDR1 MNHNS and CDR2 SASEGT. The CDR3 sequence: CASSDRGSTDTQYF. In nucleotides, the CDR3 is TGTGCCAGCAGTGACCGGGGGAGCACAGATACGCAGTATTTT.

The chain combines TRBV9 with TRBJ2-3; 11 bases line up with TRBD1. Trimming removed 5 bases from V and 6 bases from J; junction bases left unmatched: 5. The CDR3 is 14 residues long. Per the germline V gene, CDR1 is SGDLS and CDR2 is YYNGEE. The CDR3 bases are TGTGCCAGCAGTAGGACAGGGGGCCGGGATACGCAGTATTTT. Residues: CASSRTGGRDTQYF.

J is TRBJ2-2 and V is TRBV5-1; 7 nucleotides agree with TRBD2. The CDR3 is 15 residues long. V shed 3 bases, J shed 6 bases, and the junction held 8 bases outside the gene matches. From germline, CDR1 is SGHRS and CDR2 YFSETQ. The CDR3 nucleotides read TGCGCCAGCAGCTCCGACGAACGGGGGGCCGGGGAGCTGTTTTTT. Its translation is CASSSDERGAGELFF. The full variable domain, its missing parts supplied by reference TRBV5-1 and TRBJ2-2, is KAGVTQTPRYLIKTRGQQVTLSCSPISGHRSVSWYQQTPGQGLQFLFEYFSETQRNKGNFPGRFSGRQFSNSRSEMNVSTLELGDSALYLCASSSDERGAGELFFGEGSRLTVL.